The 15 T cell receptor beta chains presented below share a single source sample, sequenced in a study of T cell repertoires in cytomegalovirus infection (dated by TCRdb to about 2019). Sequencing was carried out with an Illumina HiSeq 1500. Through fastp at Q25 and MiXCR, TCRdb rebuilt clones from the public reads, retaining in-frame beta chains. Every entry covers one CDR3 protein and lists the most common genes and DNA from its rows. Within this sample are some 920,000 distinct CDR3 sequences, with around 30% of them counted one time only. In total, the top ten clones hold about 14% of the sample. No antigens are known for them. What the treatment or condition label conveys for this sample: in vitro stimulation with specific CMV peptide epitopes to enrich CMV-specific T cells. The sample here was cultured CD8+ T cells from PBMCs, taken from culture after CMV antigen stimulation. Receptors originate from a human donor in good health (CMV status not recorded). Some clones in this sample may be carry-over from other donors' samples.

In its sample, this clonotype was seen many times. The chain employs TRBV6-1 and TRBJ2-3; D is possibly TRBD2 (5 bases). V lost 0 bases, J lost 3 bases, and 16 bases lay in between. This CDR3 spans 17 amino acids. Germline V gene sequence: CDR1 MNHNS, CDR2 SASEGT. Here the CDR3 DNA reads TGTGCCAGCAGTGAAGCGTGGCGGGCAAGTCCAACAGATACGCAGTATTTT. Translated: CASSEAWRASPTDTQYF.

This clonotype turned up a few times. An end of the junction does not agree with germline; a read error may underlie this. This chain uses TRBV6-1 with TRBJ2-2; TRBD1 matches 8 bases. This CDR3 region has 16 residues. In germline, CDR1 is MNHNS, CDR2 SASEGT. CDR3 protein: CASSGPHRGRTEELFF. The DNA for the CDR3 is TGTGCCAGCAGTGGGCCACACAGGGGGAGAACCGAGGAGCTGTTTTTT.

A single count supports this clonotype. This chain's CDR3 is CASRTVWYSEQYF. CDR3 DNA sequence: TGTGCCAGCAGAACTGTGTGGTATTCCGAGCAGTACTTC. The V and J genes are TRBV6-1 and TRBJ2-7; D is ambiguous. With 6 bases removed from V and 6 bases from J, the gap between germline ends came to 15 bases. Germline CDR1 reads MNHNS; CDR2 reads SASEGT. The CDR3 is 13 amino acids.

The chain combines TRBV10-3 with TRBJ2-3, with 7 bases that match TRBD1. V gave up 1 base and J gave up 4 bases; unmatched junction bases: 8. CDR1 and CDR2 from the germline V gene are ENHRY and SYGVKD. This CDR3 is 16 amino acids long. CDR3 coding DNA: TGTGCCATCAGTGAGTTCACAGGGGAGAGGGCAGATACGCAGTATTTT. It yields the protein CAISEFTGERADTQYF.

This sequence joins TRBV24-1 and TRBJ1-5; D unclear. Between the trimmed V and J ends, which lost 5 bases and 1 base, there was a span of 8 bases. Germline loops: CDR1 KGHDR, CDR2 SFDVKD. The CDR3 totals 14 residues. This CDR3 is CATSAGGSNQPQHF. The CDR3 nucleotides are TGTGCCACCAGTGCCGGAGGCAGCAATCAGCCCCAGCATTTT.

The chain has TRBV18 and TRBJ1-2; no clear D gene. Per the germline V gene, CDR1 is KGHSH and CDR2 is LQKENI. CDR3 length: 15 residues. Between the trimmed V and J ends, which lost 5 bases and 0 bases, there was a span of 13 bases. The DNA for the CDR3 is TGTGCCAGCTCAGCATCTCGGGGATCTAACTATGGCTACACCTTC. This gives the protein CASSASRGSNYGYTF.

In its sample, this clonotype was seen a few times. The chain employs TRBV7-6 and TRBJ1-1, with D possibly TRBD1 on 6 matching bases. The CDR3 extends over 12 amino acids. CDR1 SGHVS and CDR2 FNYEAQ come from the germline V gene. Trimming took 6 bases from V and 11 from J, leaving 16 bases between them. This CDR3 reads CASSPLEGEAFF. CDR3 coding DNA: TGTGCCAGCAGTCCCCTCGAGGGGGAGGCTTTCTTT.

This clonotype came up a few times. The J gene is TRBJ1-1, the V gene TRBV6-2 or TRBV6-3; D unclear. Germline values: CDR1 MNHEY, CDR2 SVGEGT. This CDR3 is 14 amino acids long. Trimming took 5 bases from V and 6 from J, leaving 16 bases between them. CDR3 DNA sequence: TGTGCCAGCAGTGTACTCAGGCGTGACCCTGAAGCTTTCTTT. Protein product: CASSVLRRDPEAFF.

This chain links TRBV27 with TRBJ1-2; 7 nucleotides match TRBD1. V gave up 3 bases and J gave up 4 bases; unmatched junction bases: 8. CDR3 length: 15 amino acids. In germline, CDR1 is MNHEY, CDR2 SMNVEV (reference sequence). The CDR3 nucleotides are TGTGCCAGCAGTTTGGCAACCGGGACAGCCTATGGCTACACCTTC. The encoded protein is CASSLATGTAYGYTF.

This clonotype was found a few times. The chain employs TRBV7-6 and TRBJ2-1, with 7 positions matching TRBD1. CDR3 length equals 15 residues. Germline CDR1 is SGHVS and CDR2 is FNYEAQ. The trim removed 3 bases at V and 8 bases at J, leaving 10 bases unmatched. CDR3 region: CASSFRDRELDEQFF. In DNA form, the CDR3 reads TGTGCCAGCAGCTTCCGGGACAGAGAATTGGATGAGCAGTTCTTC.

The CDR3 DNA reads TGTGCCAGCAGTGAAGGAGTCTATAATTCACCCCTCCACTTT. This encodes CASSEGVYNSPLHF. This sequence joins TRBV6-4 and TRBJ1-6; D is uncertain. The CDR3 is 14 amino acids. V was cut by 3 bases and J by 3 bases, with 6 bases left in between. Looked up from germline, CDR1 is MRHNA and CDR2 is SNTAGT.

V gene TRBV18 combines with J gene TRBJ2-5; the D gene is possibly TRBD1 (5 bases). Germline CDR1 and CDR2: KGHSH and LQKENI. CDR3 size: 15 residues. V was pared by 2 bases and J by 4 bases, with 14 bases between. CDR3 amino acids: CASSPELGRAETQYF. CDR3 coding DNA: TGTGCCAGCTCACCAGAGTTGGGCAGGGCAGAGACCCAGTACTTC.

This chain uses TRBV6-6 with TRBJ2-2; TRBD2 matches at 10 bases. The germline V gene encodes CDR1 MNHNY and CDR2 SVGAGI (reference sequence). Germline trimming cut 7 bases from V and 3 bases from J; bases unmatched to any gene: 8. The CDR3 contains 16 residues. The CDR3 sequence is CASKPRTSGYTGELFF. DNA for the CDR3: TGTGCCAGCAAACCTCGGACTAGCGGATACACCGGGGAGCTGTTTTTT.

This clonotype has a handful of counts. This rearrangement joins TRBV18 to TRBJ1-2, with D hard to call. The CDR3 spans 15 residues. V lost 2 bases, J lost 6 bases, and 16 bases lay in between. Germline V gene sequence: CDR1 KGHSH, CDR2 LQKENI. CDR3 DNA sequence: TGTGCCAGCTCACCATTCCCCCCGGCAGAGCATGGCTACACCTTC. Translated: CASSPFPPAEHGYTF.

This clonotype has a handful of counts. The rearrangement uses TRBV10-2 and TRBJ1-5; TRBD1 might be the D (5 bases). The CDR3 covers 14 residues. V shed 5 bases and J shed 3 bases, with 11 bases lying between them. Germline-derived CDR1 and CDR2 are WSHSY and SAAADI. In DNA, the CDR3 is TGCGCCAGCAGTTATGGGACGGTCAATCAGCCCCAGCATTTT. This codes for CASSYGTVNQPQHF.